Following are 3 T cell receptor beta chains from one sample sequenced in a study of response to subunit inactivated influenza vaccine. One entry per CDR3 protein results from TCRdb running MiXCR on the RT-PCR reads. Among 700,000 to 900,000 distinct CDR3 sequences listed, roughly 20% were seen once. The input for sequencing was PBMCs from blood, taken more than 4 days after vaccination. The receptors shown here come from a man aged 45-60 years who received an inactivated influenza vaccine.

This chain connects TRBV24-1 to TRBJ2-2; 7 nucleotides line up with TRBD2. There are 16 residues in the CDR3. The ends lost 4 bases at V and 7 bases at J; junction bases unmatched: 11. The germline CDR1 and CDR2 sequences are KGHDR and SFDVKD. The CDR3, as DNA: TGTGCCACCAGTGACCACGGGTCCGGGGAGGGCGGGGAGCTGTTTTTT. As protein: CATSDHGSGEGGELFF.

The chain recombines TRBV6-4 with TRBJ2-3; a weak D match, TRBD1 (6 bases). Trimming left V 8 bases short and J 0 bases short, with 9 bases between. From germline, CDR1 is MRHNA and CDR2 SNTAGT. The CDR3 totals 13 residues. The CDR3 bases are TGTGCCAGCGGGGACACTAGCACAGATACGCAGTATTTT. Amino acid sequence: CASGDTSTDTQYF.

The chain couples TRBV6-5 to TRBJ2-2; D may correspond to TRBD1 or TRBD2 (5 bases each). Trimming removed 1 base from V and 10 bases from J, with 13 bases in between. CDR3 length: 14 residues. Germline loops: CDR1 MNHEY, CDR2 SVGAGI. The CDR3 spells CASSYWGKSEELFF. Written as DNA, the CDR3 is TGTGCCAGCAGTTACTGGGGGAAGAGCGAGGAGCTGTTTTTT.